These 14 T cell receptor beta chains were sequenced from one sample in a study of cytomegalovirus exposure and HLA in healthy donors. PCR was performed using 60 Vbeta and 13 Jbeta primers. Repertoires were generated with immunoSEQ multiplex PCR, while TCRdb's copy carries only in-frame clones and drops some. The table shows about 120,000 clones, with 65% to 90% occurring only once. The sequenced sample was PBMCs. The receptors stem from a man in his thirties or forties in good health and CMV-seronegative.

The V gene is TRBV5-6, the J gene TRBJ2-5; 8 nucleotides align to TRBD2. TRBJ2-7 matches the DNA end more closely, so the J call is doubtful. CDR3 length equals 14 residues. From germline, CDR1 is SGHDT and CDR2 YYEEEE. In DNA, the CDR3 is TGTGCCAGCACCCCCGCGGGGGGCCCCTACGAGCAGTACTTC. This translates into CASTPAGGPYEQYF.

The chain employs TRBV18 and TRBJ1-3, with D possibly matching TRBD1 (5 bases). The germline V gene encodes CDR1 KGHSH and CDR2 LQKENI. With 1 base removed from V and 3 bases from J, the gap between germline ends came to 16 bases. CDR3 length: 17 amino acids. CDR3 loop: CASSPQVKGDFGNTIYF. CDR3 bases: TGTGCCAGCTCACCACAAGTGAAAGGGGATTTTGGAAACACCATATATTTT.

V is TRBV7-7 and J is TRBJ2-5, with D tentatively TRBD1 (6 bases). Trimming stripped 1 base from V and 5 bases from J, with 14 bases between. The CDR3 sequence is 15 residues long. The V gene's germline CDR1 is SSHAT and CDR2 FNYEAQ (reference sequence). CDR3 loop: CASSLEGVGSETQYF. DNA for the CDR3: TGTGCCAGCAGCTTAGAGGGGGTAGGGAGCGAGACCCAGTACTTC.

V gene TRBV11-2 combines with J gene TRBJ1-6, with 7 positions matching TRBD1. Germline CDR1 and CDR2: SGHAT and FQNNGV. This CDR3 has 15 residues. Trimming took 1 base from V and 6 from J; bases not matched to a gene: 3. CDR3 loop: CASSLGGQFNSPLHF. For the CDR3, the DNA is TGTGCCAGCAGCTTAGGGGGACAGTTTAATTCACCCCTCCACTTT.

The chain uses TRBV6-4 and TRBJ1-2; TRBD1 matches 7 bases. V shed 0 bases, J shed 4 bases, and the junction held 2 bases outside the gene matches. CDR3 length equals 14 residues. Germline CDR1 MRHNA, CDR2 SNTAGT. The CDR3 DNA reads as TGTGCCAGCAGTGACTCTCCAGGGGGCTATGGCTACACCTTC. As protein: CASSDSPGGYGYTF.

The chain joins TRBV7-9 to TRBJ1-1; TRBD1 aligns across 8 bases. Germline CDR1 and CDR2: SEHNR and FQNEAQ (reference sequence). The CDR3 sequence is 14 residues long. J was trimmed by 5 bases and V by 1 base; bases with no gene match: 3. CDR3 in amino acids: CASSLGQGNTEAFF. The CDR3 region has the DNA TGTGCCAGCAGCTTAGGACAGGGGAATACTGAAGCTTTCTTT.

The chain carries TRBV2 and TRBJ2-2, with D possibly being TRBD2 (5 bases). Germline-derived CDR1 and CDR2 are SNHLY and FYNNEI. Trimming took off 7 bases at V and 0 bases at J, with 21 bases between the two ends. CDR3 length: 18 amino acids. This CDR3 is CASKGYRGLMTNTGELFF. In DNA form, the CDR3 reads TGTGCCAGCAAAGGGTATAGAGGGCTAATGACGAACACCGGGGAGCTGTTTTTT.

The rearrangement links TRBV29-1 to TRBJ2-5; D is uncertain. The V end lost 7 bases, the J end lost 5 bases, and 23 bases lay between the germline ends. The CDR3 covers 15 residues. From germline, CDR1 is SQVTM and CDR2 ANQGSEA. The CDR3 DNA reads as TGCAGCGGGTCCCGCGGTCTCCCGGCCGTGGAGACCCAGTACTTC. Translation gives CSGSRGLPAVETQYF.

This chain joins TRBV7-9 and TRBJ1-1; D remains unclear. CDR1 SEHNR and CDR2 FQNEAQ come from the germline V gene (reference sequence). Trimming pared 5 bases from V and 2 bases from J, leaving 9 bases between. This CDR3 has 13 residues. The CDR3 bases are TGTGCCAGCAGCCCGCTCGGTAACACTGAAGCTTTCTTT. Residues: CASSPLGNTEAFF.

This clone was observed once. This chain's CDR3 is CASSDPNQNNQPQHF. The CDR3 DNA reads as TGTGCCAGCAGTGACCCAAATCAAAACAATCAGCCCCAGCATTTT. The chain carries TRBV2 and TRBJ1-5; D unclear. The CDR3 runs to 15 residues. V dropped 3 bases and J dropped 3 bases, with 12 bases sitting between them. Germline V gene lookup returns CDR1 SNHLY and CDR2 FYNNEI.

DNA for the CDR3: TGTGCCAGCAGCCCCCGGACAGGGCGGACTAATGAAAAACTGTTTTTT. Translating gives CASSPRTGRTNEKLFF. V gene TRBV9 combines with J gene TRBJ1-4; 8 bases agree with TRBD1. Germline V lookup: CDR1 SGDLS, CDR2 YYNGEE. There are 16 residues in the CDR3. With 4 bases clipped from V and 2 bases from J, the junction kept 7 bases outside the gene matches.

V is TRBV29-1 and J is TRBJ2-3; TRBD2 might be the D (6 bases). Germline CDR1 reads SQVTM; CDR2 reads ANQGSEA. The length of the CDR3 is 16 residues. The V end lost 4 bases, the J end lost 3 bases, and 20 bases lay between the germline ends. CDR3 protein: CSVASPRGRSTDTQYF. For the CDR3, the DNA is TGCAGCGTTGCATCACCGAGAGGGAGGAGTACAGATACGCAGTATTTT.

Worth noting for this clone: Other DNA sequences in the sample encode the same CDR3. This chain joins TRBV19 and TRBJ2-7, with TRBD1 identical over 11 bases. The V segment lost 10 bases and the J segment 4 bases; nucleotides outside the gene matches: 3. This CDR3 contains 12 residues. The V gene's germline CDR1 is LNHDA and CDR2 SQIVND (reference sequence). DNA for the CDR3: TGTGCCACCAGGGACAGGGGGTACGAGCAGTACTTC. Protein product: CATRDRGYEQYF.

CDR3 nucleotides: TGTGCCAGCAGCCAACTGCAGGTCGCTAACTATGGCTACACCTTC. Protein product: CASSQLQVANYGYTF. The chain is built from TRBV7-9 and TRBJ1-2; no clear D gene. From germline, CDR1 is SEHNR and CDR2 FQNEAQ (reference sequence). The CDR3 consists of 15 residues. The germline V and J ends were trimmed by 5 bases and 0 bases, with 13 bases remaining between them.